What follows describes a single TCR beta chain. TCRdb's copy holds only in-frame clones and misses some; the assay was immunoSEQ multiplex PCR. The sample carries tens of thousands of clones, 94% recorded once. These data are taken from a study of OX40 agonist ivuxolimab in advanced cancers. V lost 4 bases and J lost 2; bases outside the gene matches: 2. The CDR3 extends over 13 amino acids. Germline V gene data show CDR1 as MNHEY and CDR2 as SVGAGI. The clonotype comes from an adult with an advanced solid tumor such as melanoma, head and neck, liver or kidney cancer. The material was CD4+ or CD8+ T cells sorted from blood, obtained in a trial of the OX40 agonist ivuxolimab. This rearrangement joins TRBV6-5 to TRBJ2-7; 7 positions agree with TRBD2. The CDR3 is CASSSGTTYEQYF. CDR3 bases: TGTGCCAGCAGTTCCGGGACTACCTACGAGCAGTACTTC.